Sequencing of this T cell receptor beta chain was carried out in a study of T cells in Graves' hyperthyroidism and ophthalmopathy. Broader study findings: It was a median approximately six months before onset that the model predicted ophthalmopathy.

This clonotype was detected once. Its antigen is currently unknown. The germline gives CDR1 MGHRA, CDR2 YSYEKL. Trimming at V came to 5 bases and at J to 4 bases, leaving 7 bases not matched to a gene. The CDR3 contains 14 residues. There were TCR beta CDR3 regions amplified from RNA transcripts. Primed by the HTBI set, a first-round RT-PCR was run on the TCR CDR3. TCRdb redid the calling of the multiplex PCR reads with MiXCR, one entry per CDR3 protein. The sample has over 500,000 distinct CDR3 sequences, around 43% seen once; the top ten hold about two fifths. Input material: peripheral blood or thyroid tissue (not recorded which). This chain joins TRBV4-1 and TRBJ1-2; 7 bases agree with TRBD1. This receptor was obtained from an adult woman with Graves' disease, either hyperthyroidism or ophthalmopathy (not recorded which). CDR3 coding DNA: TGCGCCAGCAGCAAACTGACAGGGATCTATGGCTACACCTTC. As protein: CASSKLTGIYGYTF.